Below are 26 T cell receptor beta chains sequenced from a single sample in a study of shared clonotypes between healthy human individuals. The table came from immunoSEQ multiplex PCR; TCRdb's copy has only in-frame clones and leaves some out. Of 450,000 to 500,000 clones listed, approximately 84% are singletons. Source material: PBMCs. The receptor source for this set is a woman aged 40 to 50 in good health. Some clones in this sample may be carry-over from other donors' samples.

The rearrangement links TRBV13 to TRBJ2-7; 7 bases are a match to TRBD2. The V segment lost 5 bases and the J segment 2 bases; nucleotides outside the gene matches: 15. The CDR3 runs 17 residues. Germline values: CDR1 PRHDT, CDR2 FYEKMQ (reference sequence). In DNA form, the CDR3 reads TGTGCCAGCAGCGGGGAGAGGGTTGCGGGACTACCCTACGAGCAGTACTTC. Protein: CASSGERVAGLPYEQYF.

The rearrangement links TRBV2 to TRBJ2-7; 10 bases fit TRBD2. Unmatched junction bases numbered 9, after V lost 6 bases and J lost 4 bases. CDR1 and CDR2 from the germline V gene are SNHLY and FYNNEI. The CDR3 length is 15 residues. Here the CDR3 reads CASSQGLAASYEQYF. The CDR3 DNA follows: TGTGCCAGCAGCCAAGGACTAGCGGCCTCTTACGAGCAGTACTTC.

The V call is TRBV7-3, the J call TRBJ2-1; 9 bases map to TRBD1. V dropped 5 bases and J dropped 7; count of bases not matched to a gene: 12. The length of the CDR3 is 16 residues. Germline CDR1 and CDR2: SGHTA and FQGTGA. The CDR3 loop reads CASSPLTGGAGNEQFF. CDR3 DNA sequence: TGTGCCAGCAGCCCACTAACAGGGGGCGCGGGGAATGAGCAGTTCTTC.

This chain uses TRBV7-8 with TRBJ2-3; D perhaps matches TRBD2 (5 bases). Germline values: CDR1 SGHVS, CDR2 FQNEAQ. V was trimmed by 2 bases and J by 0 bases, leaving 12 bases between them. The CDR3 covers 16 residues. The CDR3 DNA follows: TGTGCCAGCAGCTTATACCCGGGGATTAGCACAGATACGCAGTATTTT. Translation: CASSLYPGISTDTQYF.

The V and J genes are TRBV5-1 and TRBJ2-7; unclear D gene. Germline V gene sequence: CDR1 SGHRS, CDR2 YFSETQ. The length of the CDR3 is 14 residues. Trimming removed 4 bases at V and 6 bases at J, with 17 bases between. CDR3 in amino acids: CASSVRAPPLEQYF. For the CDR3, the DNA is TGCGCCAGCAGCGTTAGGGCCCCCCCTCTCGAGCAGTACTTC.

The V gene is TRBV30, the J gene TRBJ2-2; possible D gene TRBD1, 6 bases. Germline V gene data show CDR1 as GTSNPN and CDR2 as SVGIG (reference sequence). CDR3 size: 14 residues. The V end was cut by 2 bases, the J end by 3 bases, with 10 bases between. The CDR3 DNA follows: TGTGCCTGGAGTTTCTACAGGGACACCGGGGAGCTGTTTTTT. This encodes CAWSFYRDTGELFF.

This chain joins TRBV4-2 and TRBJ1-2; possible D gene TRBD1, 5 bases. Germline V CDR1 and CDR2: LGHNA, YNFKEQ. This CDR3 has 16 amino acids. V was clipped by 4 bases and J by 5 bases, with 20 bases between them. The CDR3 here is CASSRNSGASHYGYTF. CDR3 nucleotides: TGTGCCAGCAGCCGGAATTCTGGGGCATCCCATTATGGCTACACCTTC.

Note on this clone: This may be a read error, as it is one base from a much larger clone. The chain employs TRBV5-4 and TRBJ2-5; 8 bases match TRBD1. CDR1 is SGHNT, CDR2 YYREEE, per germline (reference sequence). Unmatched junction bases numbered 8, after V lost 5 bases and J lost 5 bases. The CDR3 totals 14 residues. The CDR3 sequence is CASRGSTGEETQYF. The CDR3, as DNA: TGTGCCAGCAGGGGATCGACAGGGGAGGAGACCCAGTACTTC.

This clone was counted only a few times. The chain joins TRBV7-8 to TRBJ2-5; 8 positions agree with TRBD1. The trim removed 0 bases at V and 5 bases at J, leaving 5 bases unmatched. Germline CDR1 and CDR2: SGHVS and FQNEAQ. This CDR3 region has 15 residues. CDR3 DNA sequence: TGTGCCAGCAGCTTAGCGTCAGGGGGCGGTGAGACCCAGTACTTC. It yields the protein CASSLASGGGETQYF. The complete variable domain, with remaining parts taken from reference TRBV7-8 and TRBJ2-5, reads GAGVSQSPRYKVAKRGQDVALRCDPISGHVSLFWYQQALGQGPEFLTYFQNEAQLDKSGLPSDRFFAERPEGSVSTLKIQRTQQEDSAVYLCASSLASGGGETQYFGPGTRLLVL.

This clone was seen a few times. A much larger clone sits a single nucleotide away, making a read error possible. J is TRBJ1-4 and V is TRBV5-5; maybe TRBD1 (5 bases). The ends were cut back, 5 bases at V and 8 bases at J, with 22 bases in the middle. Germline loops: CDR1 SGHKS, CDR2 YYEKEE (reference sequence). The CDR3 is made up of 16 amino acids. This chain's CDR3 is CASSQGHGRHREKLFF. CDR3 DNA sequence: TGTGCCAGCAGTCAAGGACATGGCCGACATCGGGAAAAACTGTTTTTT.

The V gene is TRBV7-9, the J gene TRBJ2-3; 8 nucleotides line up with TRBD2. Germline trimming cut 4 bases from V and 1 base from J; bases unmatched to any gene: 1. The germline V gene encodes CDR1 SEHNR and CDR2 FQNEAQ (reference sequence). The CDR3 totals 14 residues. As DNA, the CDR3 is TGTGCCAGCAGCTATAGCGGGGGCACAGATACGCAGTATTTT. Protein product: CASSYSGGTDTQYF.

The chain is built from TRBV30 and TRBJ2-1; 9 bases match TRBD2. The V gene's germline CDR1 is GTSNPN and CDR2 SVGIG (reference sequence). The V gene end was trimmed by 3 bases and the J gene end by 7 bases; junction bases not matched to a gene: 13. This CDR3 is built from 16 residues. The CDR3 here is CAWRSPGGRAVNEQFF. DNA of the CDR3: TGTGCCTGGAGATCACCAGGCGGGAGGGCCGTAAATGAGCAGTTCTTC.

About this clone itself: The same CDR3 also results from other DNA sequences found in this sample. This chain connects TRBV5-1 to TRBJ2-1; 7 bases are a match to TRBD2. V shed 3 bases and J 7 bases; nucleotides not matched to a gene: 7. There are 14 residues in the CDR3. Germline CDR1 is SGHRS and CDR2 is YFSETQ. The CDR3 spells CASSSPGGSNEQFF. The DNA of the CDR3 is TGCGCCAGCAGCTCCCCAGGCGGGAGTAATGAGCAGTTCTTC. Full variable domain (rest looked up from reference TRBV5-1 and TRBJ2-1): KAGVTQTPRYLIKTRGQQVTLSCSPISGHRSVSWYQQTPGQGLQFLFEYFSETQRNKGNFPGRFSGRQFSNSRSEMNVSTLELGDSALYLCASSSPGGSNEQFFGPGTRLTVL.

The chain has TRBV11-2 and TRBJ2-2; TRBD2 agrees at 11 bases. There are 15 residues in the CDR3. V shed 6 bases and J 3 bases; nucleotides not matched to a gene: 3. Per the germline V gene, CDR1 is SGHAT and CDR2 is FQNNGV. The CDR3, as DNA: TGTGCCAGCAGAAGGACTAGCGGGTACACCGGGGAGCTGTTTTTT. Translated: CASRRTSGYTGELFF.

This clone was recorded a few times. This likely reflects a read error, since a far larger clone is one base away. The sample has other DNA sequences that encode this CDR3 too. V usage is TRBV6-6 and J usage is TRBJ2-2; tentatively, D is TRBD2 (5 bases). Per the germline V gene, CDR1 is MNHNY and CDR2 is SVGAGI (reference sequence). V dropped 3 bases and J dropped 2 bases, with 13 bases sitting between them. This CDR3 is built from 16 residues. CDR3 protein: CASSYSTGKNTGELFF. DNA of the CDR3: TGTGCCAGCAGTTATTCGACCGGGAAAAACACCGGGGAGCTGTTTTTT.

The V gene is TRBV7-9, the J gene TRBJ1-2; D not certain. This CDR3 has 14 amino acids. Germline V gives CDR1 SEHNR, CDR2 FQNEAQ (reference sequence). The V and J ends lost 5 bases and 4 bases respectively, with 14 bases between them. CDR3: CASSPSSYAYGYTF. The CDR3, as DNA: TGTGCCAGCAGCCCTAGCTCTTATGCCTATGGCTACACCTTC. The full variable domain, its missing parts supplied by reference TRBV7-9 and TRBJ1-2, is DTGVSQNPRHKITKRGQNVTFRCDPISEHNRLYWYRQTLGQGPEFLTYFQNEAQLEKSRLLSDRFSAERPKGSFSTLEIQRTEQGDSAMYLCASSPSSYAYGYTFGSGTRLTVV.

This clone showed up just a few times. The rearrangement uses TRBV7-8 and TRBJ2-7; D is unresolved. This CDR3 is 15 amino acids long. The V and J ends lost 4 bases and 1 base respectively, with 14 bases between them. Germline CDR1 and CDR2: SGHVS and FQNEAQ. Here the CDR3 reads CASSSDGLGSYEQYF. As DNA, the CDR3 is TGTGCCAGCAGCTCCGACGGGTTAGGGTCCTACGAGCAGTACTTC.

The V call is TRBV7-2, the J call TRBJ2-7; possibly TRBD1 for D (5 bases). With 4 bases removed from V and 2 bases from J, the gap between germline ends came to 21 bases. The CDR3 runs to 17 residues. The V gene's germline CDR1 is SGHTA and CDR2 FQGNSA. CDR3 region: CASSSRMLGAAAYEQYF. As DNA, the CDR3 is TGTGCCAGCAGCTCCAGGATGTTAGGGGCCGCGGCCTACGAGCAGTACTTC.

The chain has TRBV5-6 and TRBJ1-1, with a tentative D call TRBD1 (5 bases). CDR1 and CDR2 from the germline V gene are SGHDT and YYEEEE. The CDR3 runs 18 residues. V lost 4 bases and J lost 0, with 22 bases in between. In DNA, the CDR3 is TGTGCCAGCAGCATCCTTCGGACACGCATTAAATTGAACACTGAAGCTTTCTTT. Protein: CASSILRTRIKLNTEAFF.

The table lists this clone with a count of one. This could be a read error, since a much larger clone is one nucleotide away. The rearrangement joins TRBV7-6 to TRBJ2-5, with 8 bases lining up with TRBD1. The CDR3 has 15 residues. CDR1 is SGHVS and CDR2 is FNYEAQ in the germline V gene. V was pared by 5 bases and J by 13 bases, with 18 bases of the junction left unmatched. The DNA of the CDR3 is TGTGCCAGCAGCCCACGAGGGGGACAGGCCTACGAGCGGTACTTC. Protein sequence: CASSPRGGQAYERYF.

The chain links TRBV18 to TRBJ1-1; possible D gene TRBD1, 6 bases. In germline, CDR1 is KGHSH, CDR2 LQKENI. V gave up 3 bases and J gave up 5 bases, with 16 bases separating them. The CDR3 totals 15 residues. The CDR3 here is CASSPRHGGDTEAFF. The CDR3 DNA sequence: TGTGCCAGCTCACCTCGGCACGGGGGCGATACTGAAGCTTTCTTT.

V is TRBV6-5 and J is TRBJ2-7; 8 bases are a match to TRBD1. J lost 3 bases, V lost 6 bases, and 10 bases had no gene match. Germline-derived CDR1 and CDR2 are MNHEY and SVGAGI. The CDR3 loop spans 15 amino acids. The CDR3 region has the DNA TGTGCCAGCAGACCCTCCGGGACAGGCCACTACGAGCAGTACTTC. Its protein is CASRPSGTGHYEQYF.

The rearrangement joins TRBV7-9 to TRBJ2-4; 8 bases are a match to TRBD2. Germline CDR1 SEHNR, CDR2 FQNEAQ (reference sequence). The V gene end was trimmed by 7 bases and the J gene end by 6 bases; junction bases not matched to a gene: 8. CDR3 length equals 14 residues. CDR3 amino acids: CASTSTSGGNIQYF. CDR3 bases: TGTGCCAGCACCTCTACTAGCGGAGGAAACATTCAGTACTTC.

The chain couples TRBV4-1 to TRBJ1-2; no reliable D call. Trimming pared 1 base from V and 2 bases from J, leaving 20 bases between. CDR3 size: 18 residues. Germline CDR1 reads MGHRA; CDR2 reads YSYEKL. CDR3 loop: CASSQVSAPLMENYGYTF. In DNA form, the CDR3 reads TGCGCCAGCAGCCAAGTCTCTGCCCCTCTAATGGAAAACTATGGCTACACCTTC.

The gene calls are TRBV10-3 and TRBJ1-5; a possible D gene is TRBD1 (5 bases). Germline V gene data show CDR1 as ENHRY and CDR2 as SYGVKD. The CDR3 is made up of 15 amino acids. The V end was cut by 0 bases, the J end by 1 base, with 7 bases between. CDR3 loop: CAISESQVSNQPQHF. DNA for the CDR3: TGTGCCATCAGTGAGTCACAGGTGAGCAATCAGCCCCAGCATTTT.

This chain uses TRBV15 with TRBJ2-7; perhaps D is TRBD1 or TRBD2 (5 bases each). This CDR3 contains 14 residues. Between the trimmed V and J ends, which lost 1 base and 4 bases, there was a span of 11 bases. From germline, CDR1 is LNHNV and CDR2 YYDKDF (reference sequence). The CDR3 here is CATSRGGKPYEQYF. DNA of the CDR3: TGTGCCACCAGCAGAGGGGGGAAACCTTACGAGCAGTACTTC.